This T cell receptor (beta chain) was captured by sequencing in a study of spatial heterogeneity in lung cancer. In the study overall: Detection consistently yielded more beta chains than alpha chains. Across the raw uncorrected reads, a unique TCR and UMI combination was observed, on average, more than ten times.

V was trimmed by 4 bases and J by 4 bases, leaving 13 bases between them. This CDR3 is built from 14 residues. The germline V gene has CDR1 MNHEY and CDR2 SVGEGT. Each TCR cDNA molecule bore a unique molecular identifier. TCRdb re-derived calls from the 5' RACE reads in MiXCR, one entry per CDR3 protein. The table records about 85,000 distinct CDR3 sequences, 15% to 20% of them present only once. Time point noted: sample taken at primary tumor resection. Without sorting, whole RNA was sequenced from tumor, nontumor lung or frozen PBMC. The receptor was derived from a male donor with early-stage non-small cell lung cancer. Sequences were derived from PBMCs, sampled at surgery. The chain uses TRBV6-2 or TRBV6-3 and TRBJ1-2; weak D call: TRBD1 (6 bases). The CDR3, as DNA: TGTGCCAGCAGTTTCCAGGGGCGCGGCTATGGCTACACCTTC. Its translation is CASSFQGRGYGYTF.